These 16 T cell receptor beta chains were sequenced from one sample in a study of human T cells and chemical hapten exposure. Noted time point: patch test 1, 2 weeks after DPC sensitization. Documented treatment: therapeutic diphenylcyclopropenone sensitization with weekly scalp DPC. TCRdb re-analysed the RACE reads in MiXCR, keeping a single row per CDR3 protein. The table lists around 380,000 distinct CDR3 sequences, approximately 4.4% of them singletons. This specimen was whole blood, taken in connection with sensitization to the hapten diphenylcyclopropenone (DPC). These receptors came from a woman between 50 and 59 years old with alopecia areata. Some clones in this sample may be carry-over from other donors' samples.

The sample holds many counts of this clonotype. V usage is TRBV29-1 and J usage is TRBJ2-3; D is unclear. Germline V gene lookup returns CDR1 SQVTM and CDR2 ANQGSEA. The CDR3 is 15 residues long. Trimming removed 6 bases from V and 0 bases from J, with 16 bases in between. CDR3 DNA sequence: TGCAGCGTCTTAAACAGACGCACTAGCACAGATACGCAGTATTTT. Translated, it gives CSVLNRRTSTDTQYF.

There are many counts of this clonotype. The gene calls are TRBV14 and TRBJ2-1, with 8 bases matching TRBD2. Unmatched junction bases numbered 7, after V lost 4 bases and J lost 5 bases. CDR1 and CDR2 (germline): SGHDN, FVKESK. The CDR3 is 15 residues long. The chain's CDR3 is CASSPGTRGNNEQFF. The CDR3 DNA is TGTGCCAGCAGCCCCGGGACTAGGGGGAACAATGAGCAGTTCTTC.

This clonotype occurred many times. The chain joins TRBV4-1 to TRBJ2-2, with 8 bases that match TRBD1. Germline CDR1 and CDR2: MGHRA and YSYEKL. The trim removed 4 bases at V and 5 bases at J, leaving 6 bases unmatched. This CDR3 has 15 amino acids. In DNA form, the CDR3 reads TGCGCCAGCAGCCCGCAGGGGGCAAGAACCGGGGAGCTGTTTTTT. Translation gives CASSPQGARTGELFF.

This clonotype was seen more than once but under ten times. The chain links TRBV7-2 to TRBJ2-3, with TRBD2 matching 8 bases. Per the germline V gene, CDR1 is SGHTA and CDR2 is FQGNSA. V lost 7 bases to trimming and J lost 3 bases; unmatched junction nucleotides: 18. The CDR3 covers 18 residues. The CDR3 region has the DNA TGTGCCAGCATCCCCACGGGGGGGGCCGTCGAGGGGACAGATACGCAGTATTTT. The encoded protein is CASIPTGGAVEGTDTQYF.

In its sample, this clonotype was seen many times. The gene calls are TRBV5-1 and TRBJ2-3; the D is unclear. This CDR3 has 13 residues. V shed 0 bases and J shed 4 bases, with 6 bases lying between them. Germline assignment: CDR1 SGHRS and CDR2 YFSETQ. CDR3 sequence (DNA): TGCGCCAGCAGCTTGGGGTCGTCAGATACGCAGTATTTT. This gives the protein CASSLGSSDTQYF.

This clonotype was seen at least ten times. The chain couples TRBV28 to TRBJ1-3; perhaps TRBD1 as D (5 bases). Germline CDR1 and CDR2: MDHEN and SYDVKM. Trimming left V 5 bases short and J 0 bases short, with 14 bases between. CDR3 length: 16 amino acids. The CDR3 DNA is TGTGCCAGCAGTACCCTTCCGGGGCGCTCTGGAAACACCATATATTTT. Translated, it gives CASSTLPGRSGNTIYF.

This chain joins TRBV7-9 and TRBJ1-2; the D is unclear. In germline, CDR1 is SEHNR, CDR2 FQNEAQ (reference sequence). The V gene lost 1 base and the J gene lost 2 bases, with 11 bases spanning the gap. The CDR3 runs 15 residues. The CDR3 is CASSLGPQRNYGYTF. CDR3 sequence (DNA): TGTGCCAGCAGCTTAGGGCCCCAGAGGAACTATGGCTACACCTTC.

The rearrangement links TRBV30 to TRBJ2-4, with a tentative D call TRBD2 (5 bases). Looked up from germline, CDR1 is GTSNPN and CDR2 is SVGIG (reference sequence). Trimming stripped 7 bases from V and 5 bases from J, with 12 bases between. The CDR3 length is 12 residues. This CDR3 reads CASLDGENIQYF. The CDR3 DNA reads as TGTGCCTCCTTAGACGGGGAAAACATTCAGTACTTC.

The genes are TRBV11-2 and TRBJ2-5; maybe TRBD2 (6 bases). The germline V and J ends were trimmed by 4 bases and 4 bases, with 16 bases remaining between them. The CDR3 runs to 15 residues. Germline V gene data show CDR1 as SGHAT and CDR2 as FQNNGV. The CDR3 region is CASSWGEWGGETQYF. The CDR3 coding sequence is TGTGCCAGCAGCTGGGGGGAGTGGGGTGGAGAGACCCAGTACTTC.

There are a few counts of this clonotype. This chain uses TRBV14 with TRBJ2-6; D possibly uses TRBD1 or TRBD2 (6 bases each). Germline V lookup: CDR1 SGHDN, CDR2 FVKESK. Trimming pared 4 bases from V and 1 base from J, leaving 17 bases between. The CDR3 runs to 18 residues. This CDR3 is CASSPEGGFRSGANVLTF. The CDR3 DNA follows: TGTGCCAGCAGCCCCGAGGGGGGTTTTAGGTCTGGGGCCAACGTCCTGACTTTC. Full variable domain (rest looked up from reference TRBV14 and TRBJ2-6): EAGVTQFPSHSVIEKGQTVTLRCDPISGHDNLYWYRRVMGKEIKFLLHFVKESKQDESGMPNNRFLAERTGGTYSTLKVQPAELEDSGVYFCASSPEGGFRSGANVLTFGAGSRLTVL.

This clonotype was picked up a small number of times. This chain uses TRBV12-3 or TRBV12-4 with TRBJ2-2; 8 nucleotides line up with TRBD2. The CDR3 is made up of 17 amino acids. V trimming: 1 base; J trimming: 0 bases; junction bases outside the gene matches: 4. The DNA of the CDR3 is TGTGCCAGCAGTTTAGTAGCGGGGCCTTCGAACACCGGGGAGCTGTTTTTT. Its translation: CASSLVAGPSNTGELFF.

The table lists this clonotype with a few counts. The rearrangement links TRBV2 to TRBJ2-1, with TRBD2 matching 12 bases. The V and J ends lost 6 bases and 6 bases, in that order; junction bases with no gene match: 3. The germline CDR1 and CDR2 sequences are SNHLY and FYNNEI. CDR3 length equals 14 residues. The CDR3 nucleotides read TGTGCCAGCAGAAGGACTAGCGGGATCAATGAGCAGTTCTTC. This gives the protein CASRRTSGINEQFF.

This clonotype was observed a handful of times. The chain joins TRBV27 to TRBJ2-1, with D perhaps matching TRBD1 (5 bases). V was clipped by 1 base and J by 10 bases, with 11 bases between them. Looked up from germline, CDR1 is MNHEY and CDR2 is SMNVEV (reference sequence). The CDR3 runs 13 residues. The CDR3 DNA is TGTGCCAGCAGTTTATATTCACGACAGGAGCAGTTCTTC. Amino acids: CASSLYSRQEQFF.

This clonotype was observed at least ten times. This sequence joins TRBV5-5 and TRBJ1-1, with D uncertain. Trimming stripped 5 bases from V and 4 bases from J, with 12 bases between. This CDR3 has 13 residues. Germline V gene lookup returns CDR1 SGHKS and CDR2 YYEKEE (reference sequence). Written as DNA, the CDR3 is TGTGCCAGCAGAATCACTCCGGGCACTGAAGCTTTCTTT. Its protein product is CASRITPGTEAFF.

Only a few counts were recorded for this clonotype. This chain connects TRBV12-3 or TRBV12-4 to TRBJ2-5; no reliable D call. V was trimmed by 2 bases and J by 5 bases, leaving 9 bases between them. The CDR3 runs 13 residues. CDR3 DNA sequence: TGTGCCAGCAGTTTAAGTCCTGATGAGACCCAGTACTTC. Its translation: CASSLSPDETQYF.

The chain couples TRBV6-2 or TRBV6-3 to TRBJ2-5, with TRBD2 matching over 12 bases. The V and J ends lost 2 bases and 6 bases, in that order; junction bases with no gene match: 13. There are 18 residues in the CDR3. Germline V gene lookup returns CDR1 MNHEY and CDR2 SVGEGT. DNA for the CDR3: TGTGCCAGCAGTTACACCCCCGGACTAGCGGGGTGGAGGAAGACCCAGTACTTC. This translates into CASSYTPGLAGWRKTQYF.